The clone carrying this T cell receptor (beta chain) came up many times. The antigen remains undetermined. This specimen belongs to a study of molecular identifiers for immune sequencing clone quantification. Points from the study as a whole: Jurkat TCR RNA spiked in from one cell (amid some 1.1 million naive cells) was reportedly detectable.

Germline assignment: CDR1 SGHNT and CDR2 YYREEE (reference sequence). After removal of 2 bases from V and 3 bases from J, the junction contained 10 bases not matched to a gene. The CDR3 is made up of 16 amino acids. Making the bulk TCR libraries relied on previously described methods and listed TCR primers. MiXCR, run by TCRdb on the PCR reads, gives a single entry per CDR3 protein. The top ten hold 0.7% to 0.95% of the sample, which has around 300,000 distinct CDR3 sequences, roughly 23% seen once. This clonotype was sampled from a human donor in good health. Some libraries in this study had Jurkat cell RNA spiked in. V and J are TRBV5-4 and TRBJ2-7; 8 nucleotides match TRBD1. Sequenced input: naive CD8+ T cells from blood, with Jurkat cell RNA spiked in. The subset was: FACS-sorted CD8+CD4-CCR7+CD45RA+ naive T cells. In DNA form, the CDR3 reads TGTGCCAGCAGCTTCGCCACAGGGGGGCTTATCTACGAGCAGTACTTC. Translating gives CASSFATGGLIYEQYF.